Presented here are 27 T cell receptor beta chains from one specimen sequenced in a study of blood T cell repertoires in COVID-19. Assay: immunoSEQ multiplex PCR; the TCRdb copy retains only in-frame clones and omits some. The data contain about 270,000 clones, about 90% of them singletons. Sequencing used PBMCs or T cells enriched from blood (not recorded which). These TCRs come from a woman aged 25 to 45 with acute COVID-19.

The rearrangement uses TRBV7-6 and TRBJ1-2; TRBD1 agrees at 10 bases. Looked up from germline, CDR1 is SGHVS and CDR2 is FNYEAQ. The CDR3 loop spans 13 amino acids. V lost 5 bases, J lost 8 bases, and 5 bases stayed unmatched. CDR3 DNA sequence: TGTGCCAGCAGCCCCGGACAGGGGGAGGGCTACACCTTC. It encodes CASSPGQGEGYTF.

This chain uses TRBV18 with TRBJ2-7; D unclear. V was clipped by 4 bases and J by 2 bases, with 9 bases between them. In germline, CDR1 is KGHSH, CDR2 LQKENI. CDR3 size: 13 residues. The CDR3: CASSLEIPYEQYF. In DNA, the CDR3 is TGTGCCAGCTCACTAGAAATTCCCTACGAGCAGTACTTC.

The V and J genes are TRBV7-6 and TRBJ2-2, with 10 nucleotides matching TRBD2. The CDR3 has 17 amino acids. The V gene end was trimmed by 3 bases and the J gene end by 5 bases; junction bases not matched to a gene: 9. The germline gives CDR1 SGHVS, CDR2 FNYEAQ. CDR3 sequence (DNA): TGTGCCAGCAGCTTGACGCTAGCGGGAGCGGGAACCGGGGAGCTGTTTTTT. This translates into CASSLTLAGAGTGELFF.

This chain links TRBV7-9 with TRBJ2-7, with D possibly matching TRBD1 (6 bases). CDR3 size: 15 residues. The germline V and J ends were trimmed by 5 bases and 2 bases, with 16 bases remaining between them. Germline CDR1 SEHNR, CDR2 FQNEAQ (reference sequence). CDR3 coding DNA: TGTGCCAGCAGCCATCCCGGACAGAGTGCCTACGAGCAGTACTTC. As protein: CASSHPGQSAYEQYF.

Only a few counts were recorded for this clone. The genes are TRBV10-2 and TRBJ2-7; 8 nucleotides align to TRBD2. After removal of 2 bases from V and 0 bases from J, the junction contained 3 bases not matched to a gene. Looked up from germline, CDR1 is WSHSY and CDR2 is SAAADI. The CDR3 spans 15 residues. CDR3 DNA: TGCGCCAGCAGTGAGGGCGGGAGGAGCTCCTACGAGCAGTACTTC. This gives the protein CASSEGGRSSYEQYF.

The gene calls are TRBV29-1 and TRBJ2-7, with D perhaps TRBD1 (6 bases). The CDR3 loop spans 12 amino acids. With 6 bases removed from V and 3 bases from J, the gap between germline ends came to 12 bases. Germline assignment: CDR1 SQVTM and CDR2 ANQGSEA. DNA for the CDR3: TGCAGCGTGGGACAACTAGGCTACGAGCAGTACTTC. It yields the protein CSVGQLGYEQYF.

V gene TRBV10-3 combines with J gene TRBJ2-2; TRBD2 matches at 7 bases. The V gene end was trimmed by 4 bases and the J gene end by 2 bases; junction bases not matched to a gene: 4. The CDR3 runs 15 residues. Germline V gives CDR1 ENHRY, CDR2 SYGVKD. CDR3 nucleotides: TGTGCCATCAGTGTCGGCGGGAGCAACACCGGGGAGCTGTTTTTT. Its protein is CAISVGGSNTGELFF.

The chain uses TRBV10-1 and TRBJ2-3, with 8 bases identical to TRBD1. CDR1 WNHNN and CDR2 SYGVQD come from the germline V gene (reference sequence). J was trimmed by 4 bases and V by 2 bases; bases with no gene match: 5. The CDR3 contains 15 residues. The CDR3 loop is CASSEGQGSSDTQYF. CDR3 nucleotide sequence: TGCGCCAGCAGTGAGGGACAGGGAAGTTCAGATACGCAGTATTTT.

The chain links TRBV2 to TRBJ2-2; 7 bases map to TRBD1. The CDR3 sequence is 17 residues long. The junction had 15 bases not matched to a gene; V was cut back by 5 bases and J by 6 bases. Germline V lookup: CDR1 SNHLY, CDR2 FYNNEI. For the CDR3, the DNA is TGTGCCAGCAGTATAGAAGCAGGACAGGCGGGCCCCGGGGAGCTGTTTTTT. Protein sequence: CASSIEAGQAGPGELFF.

The chain is built from TRBV7-6 and TRBJ2-5; 8 bases agree with TRBD2. The CDR3 length is 15 residues. With V trimmed by 5 bases and J by 5 bases, 10 bases remained unmatched. Germline CDR1 SGHVS, CDR2 FNYEAQ. The CDR3 sequence: CASSPPVPGGETQYF. In DNA, the CDR3 is TGTGCCAGCAGCCCCCCCGTGCCGGGGGGGGAGACCCAGTACTTC.

The chain combines TRBV25-1 with TRBJ2-4; 9 bases fit TRBD1. The CDR3 spans 14 residues. Germline CDR1 and CDR2: MGHDK and SYGVNS. V lost 7 bases to trimming and J lost 1 base; unmatched junction nucleotides: 2. The DNA for the CDR3 is TGTGCCAGCACACAGGGGGCGGCCAAAAACATTCAGTACTTC. Translating gives CASTQGAAKNIQYF.

V and J are TRBV7-3 and TRBJ2-1; TRBD2 agrees at 14 bases. From germline, CDR1 is SGHTA and CDR2 FQGTGA. The CDR3 length is 15 residues. V dropped 4 bases and J dropped 8; count of bases not matched to a gene: 4. The CDR3 DNA follows: TGTGCCAGCAGCTCGGGACTAGCGGGAGCCGATGAGCAGTTCTTC. It codes for CASSSGLAGADEQFF.

The J gene is TRBJ2-2, the V gene TRBV9, with 7 bases matching TRBD1. The ends lost 4 bases at V and 1 base at J; junction bases unmatched: 13. Germline CDR1 reads SGDLS; CDR2 reads YYNGEE. The CDR3 sequence is 18 residues long. For the CDR3, the DNA is TGTGCCAGCAGCAACAAGTTTGGTGCAGGGGGGAACACCGGGGAGCTGTTTTTT. The encoded protein is CASSNKFGAGGNTGELFF.

The rearrangement uses TRBV19 and TRBJ1-4, with TRBD1 matching 7 bases. Germline-derived CDR1 and CDR2 are LNHDA and SQIVND (reference sequence). Trimming cost V 8 bases and J 3 bases; bases outside gene matches: 3. The CDR3 length is 13 residues. CDR3 amino acids: CASSGTANEKLFF. The CDR3 DNA follows: TGTGCCAGTTCCGGGACAGCTAATGAAAAACTGTTTTTT. The variable domain in full, completed from reference TRBV19 and TRBJ1-4, reads DGGITQSPKYLFRKEGQNVTLSCEQNLNHDAMYWYRQDPGQGLRLIYYSQIVNDFQKGDIAEGYSVSREKKESFPLTVTSAQKNPTAFYLCASSGTANEKLFFGSGTQLSVL.

The rearrangement uses TRBV5-4 and TRBJ1-1, with D maybe TRBD1 (5 bases). V was cut by 2 bases and J by 0 bases, with 11 bases left in between. This CDR3 has 15 residues. From germline, CDR1 is SGHNT and CDR2 YYREEE (reference sequence). The CDR3 DNA reads TGTGCCAGCAGCTTCCGACAGACCATGAACACTGAAGCTTTCTTT. Translating it yields CASSFRQTMNTEAFF.

The rearrangement uses TRBV3-1 (or the pseudogene TRBV3-2) and TRBJ2-7; no firm D call. Germline CDR1 reads LGHDT; CDR2 reads YNNKEL (reference sequence). Trimming shortened V by 4 bases and J by 0 bases, and 7 bases separated the two germline ends. This CDR3 contains 13 residues. The CDR3 region has the DNA TGTGCCAGCAGCCCTTACTCCTCCTACGAGCAGTACTTC. It is translated as CASSPYSSYEQYF.

This clone was observed a single time. V gene TRBV4-1 combines with J gene TRBJ1-5, with D possibly being TRBD1 (5 bases). Germline values: CDR1 MGHRA, CDR2 YSYEKL. The CDR3 contains 16 residues. V was shortened by 5 bases and J by 5 bases, with 19 bases between the two germline ends. CDR3 protein: CASSTGPPATDQPQHF. The CDR3 nucleotides are TGCGCCAGCAGCACAGGCCCGCCCGCGACCGATCAGCCCCAGCATTTT.

The chain joins TRBV28 to TRBJ2-7, with D perhaps matching TRBD2 (6 bases). This CDR3 is built from 16 residues. CDR1 and CDR2 from the germline V gene are MDHEN and SYDVKM. The ends were cut back, 3 bases at V and 0 bases at J, with 15 bases in the middle. This CDR3 reads CASSFDYSGFSYEQYF. In DNA form, the CDR3 reads TGTGCCAGCAGTTTTGATTATAGCGGTTTCTCCTACGAGCAGTACTTC.

This rearrangement joins TRBV2 to TRBJ2-1; D remains unclear. The germline gives CDR1 SNHLY, CDR2 FYNNEI. The CDR3 is 11 amino acids. The V end was cut by 5 bases, the J end by 3 bases, with 2 bases between. In nucleotides, the CDR3 is TGTGCCAGCAGTTACTACAATGAGCAGTTCTTC. Translated, it gives CASSYYNEQFF.

This clone has a handful of counts. The chain couples TRBV5-1 to TRBJ2-3; 9 positions match TRBD2. Unmatched junction bases numbered 14, after V lost 4 bases and J lost 2 bases. This CDR3 contains 18 residues. Germline CDR1 SGHRS, CDR2 YFSETQ. CDR3 bases: TGCGCCAGCAGCGGAGACGGGCCTAGCGGGAAATACACAGATACGCAGTATTTT. Amino acids: CASSGDGPSGKYTDTQYF.

This clone was found once. The gene calls are TRBV28 and TRBJ2-1; D is uncertain. V gave up 7 bases and J gave up 3 bases, with 10 bases separating them. Germline assignment: CDR1 MDHEN and CDR2 SYDVKM. This CDR3 is built from 13 residues. CDR3 in amino acids: CASKVNGYNEQFF. Written as DNA, the CDR3 is TGTGCCAGCAAAGTCAACGGCTACAATGAGCAGTTCTTC.

Written as DNA, the CDR3 is TGTGCCAGCAGTGATGGCCCCTTGACAGTCCATACGCAGTATTTT. Protein: CASSDGPLTVHTQYF. This sequence joins TRBV6-1 and TRBJ2-3; D is possibly TRBD1 (5 bases). V lost 3 bases to trimming and J lost 7 bases, with 17 bases between them. This CDR3 comprises 15 residues. Per germline, CDR1 MNHNS and CDR2 SASEGT.

CDR3 amino acids: CATLDTNNEQFF. CDR3 in DNA: TGTGCCACCCTTGACACAAACAATGAGCAGTTCTTC. The chain recombines TRBV28 with TRBJ2-1; D ambiguous. V lost 10 bases to trimming and J lost 5 bases, with 12 bases between them. Germline V gives CDR1 MDHEN, CDR2 SYDVKM. The CDR3 runs to 12 residues.

The chain recombines TRBV21-1 with TRBJ1-4; TRBD1, the table's D call, lacks a check against the DNA. TRBV21-1 is designated a pseudogene. The CDR3 contains 17 residues. As DNA, the CDR3 is TGTGCCAGCAGCAAGTGGGCAGTTAATGCAACTAATGAAAAACTGTTTTTT. Amino acid sequence: CASSKWAVNATNEKLFF.

The gene calls are TRBV14 and TRBJ2-4, with 8 bases identical to TRBD2. Germline loops: CDR1 SGHDN, CDR2 FVKESK. This CDR3 region has 12 residues. V lost 9 bases and J lost 9; bases outside the gene matches: 7. The CDR3 bases are TGTGCCAGGAGCGGGGGAGGGCGCATTCAGTACTTC. Translated, it gives CARSGGGRIQYF.

The V gene is TRBV30, the J gene TRBJ2-1, with TRBD2 identical over 11 bases. Germline V CDR1 and CDR2: GTSNPN, SVGIG (reference sequence). J gave up 13 bases and V 0 bases, and 2 bases lay outside the gene matches. CDR3 size: 12 residues. CDR3 bases: TGTGCCTGGAGTGTAACTAGCGGGAGCCAGTTCTTC. This codes for CAWSVTSGSQFF.

The J gene is TRBJ1-2, the V gene TRBV2, with 7 bases matching TRBD1. The V gene's germline CDR1 is SNHLY and CDR2 FYNNEI. With V trimmed by 5 bases and J by 5 bases, 5 bases remained unmatched. CDR3 size: 13 residues. The CDR3 DNA is TGTGCCAGCAGTCGACAGGGATGGTATGGCTACACCTTC. Protein product: CASSRQGWYGYTF.